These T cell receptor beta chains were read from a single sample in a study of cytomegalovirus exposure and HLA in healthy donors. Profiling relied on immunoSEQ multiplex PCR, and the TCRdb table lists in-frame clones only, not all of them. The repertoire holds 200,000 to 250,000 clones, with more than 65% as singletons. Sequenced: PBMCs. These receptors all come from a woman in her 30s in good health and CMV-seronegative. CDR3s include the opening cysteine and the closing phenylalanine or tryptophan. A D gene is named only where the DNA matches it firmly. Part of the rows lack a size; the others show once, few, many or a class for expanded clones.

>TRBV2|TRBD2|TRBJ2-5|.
CASSDATGTSGSWETQYF
TGTGCCAGCAGTGATGCAACCGGGACTAGCGGGAGTTGGGAGACCCAGTACTTC
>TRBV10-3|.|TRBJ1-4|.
CAISPSTGATNEKLFF
TGTGCCATCAGCCCTTCAACAGGAGCAACTAATGAAAAACTGTTTTTT
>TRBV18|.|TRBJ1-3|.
CASSADSGNTIYF
TGTGCCAGCTCTGCAGACTCTGGAAACACCATATATTTT
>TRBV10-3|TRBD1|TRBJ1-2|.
CAISQGTGGGRANYGYTF
TGTGCCATCAGTCAAGGGACAGGGGGCGGCCGCGCTAACTATGGCTACACCTTC
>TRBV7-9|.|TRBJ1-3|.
CASSLVGQGNTIYF
TGTGCCAGCAGCTTAGTGGGGCAAGGAAACACCATATATTTT
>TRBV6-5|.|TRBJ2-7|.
CASSTGYEQYF
TGTGCCAGCAGTACGGGTTACGAGCAGTACTTC
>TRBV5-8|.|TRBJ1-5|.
CASSPTLPAADQPQHF
TGTGCCAGCAGCCCCACACTACCAGCGGCGGATCAGCCCCAGCATTTT
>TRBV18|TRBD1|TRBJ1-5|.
CASSRNPPGQGTNQPQHF
TGTGCCAGCTCACGTAACCCCCCGGGACAGGGGACCAATCAGCCCCAGCATTTT
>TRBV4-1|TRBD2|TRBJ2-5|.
CASTLLGGRETQYF
TGCGCCAGCACCCTACTGGGCGGGAGAGAGACCCAGTACTTC
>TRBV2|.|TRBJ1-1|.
CAESGNTEAFF
TGTGCCGAAAGCGGGAACACTGAAGCTTTCTTT
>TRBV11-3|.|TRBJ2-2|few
CASSYGKNTGELFF
TGTGCCAGCAGCTACGGGAAGAACACCGGGGAGCTGTTTTTT
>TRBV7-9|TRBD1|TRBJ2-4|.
CASSLEGGLAKNIQYF
TGTGCCAGCAGCTTAGAAGGGGGCCTAGCCAAAAACATTCAGTACTTC
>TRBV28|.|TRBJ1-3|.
CASSPSAGVSGNTIYF
TGTGCCAGCAGTCCCTCAGCGGGGGTCTCTGGAAACACCATATATTTT
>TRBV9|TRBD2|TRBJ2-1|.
CASSVGGTSSNEQFF
TGTGCCAGCAGCGTAGGTGGGACTAGCAGTAATGAGCAGTTCTTC
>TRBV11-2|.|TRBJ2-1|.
CASSPFLPPVHDEQFF
TGTGCCAGCAGCCCGTTTCTCCCGCCAGTCCACGATGAGCAGTTCTTC
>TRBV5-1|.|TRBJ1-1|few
CASSLERGAGGQTFF
TGTGCCAGCAGCTTGGAAAGGGGGGCGGGGGGTCAAACTTTCTTT
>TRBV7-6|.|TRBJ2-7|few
CASSLVAGEQYF
TGTGCCAGCAGCTTAGTGGCAGGCGAGCAGTACTTC
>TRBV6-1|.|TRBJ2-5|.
CASSPRRRETQYF
TGTGCCAGCAGTCCCCGCCGGCGGGAGACCCAGTACTTC
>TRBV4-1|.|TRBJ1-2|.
CASSQASTGTNYGYTF
TGCGCCAGCAGCCAAGCTTCAACGGGAACTAACTATGGCTACACCTTC
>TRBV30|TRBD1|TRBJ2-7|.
CAWERDREYEQYF
TGTGCCTGGGAGAGGGACAGGGAGTACGAGCAGTACTTC
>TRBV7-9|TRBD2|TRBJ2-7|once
CASSLGGLAGEQYF
TGTGCCAGCAGCTTAGGGGGACTAGCGGGCGAGCAGTACTTC
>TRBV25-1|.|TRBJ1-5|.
CASSTGNNQPQHF
TGTGCCAGCAGTACAGGGAACAATCAGCCCCAGCATTTT
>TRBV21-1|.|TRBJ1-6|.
CASSRKIPRGLSSYNSPLHF
TGTGCCAGCAGCAGAAAAATTCCACGGGGTTTAAGCTCCTATAATTCACCCCTCCACTTT
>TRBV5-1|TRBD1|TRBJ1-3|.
CVSSLLGGLSSGNTIYF
TGCGTCAGCAGCTTGCTAGGGGGCCTTAGCTCTGGAAACACCATATATTTT
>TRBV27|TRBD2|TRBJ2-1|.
CASSFNSGGAFYNEQFF
TGTGCCAGCAGTTTTAATAGCGGGGGGGCCTTTTACAATGAGCAGTTCTTC
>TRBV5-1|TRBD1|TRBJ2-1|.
CASSPTGTGIDEQFF
TGCGCCAGCAGCCCCACCGGGACAGGGATCGATGAGCAGTTCTTC
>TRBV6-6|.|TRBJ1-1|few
CASSYSSGGAEAFF
TGTGCCAGCAGTTACTCGTCGGGAGGCGCTGAAGCTTTCTTT
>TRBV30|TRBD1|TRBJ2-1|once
CAWSVDRGPSSYNEQFF
TGTGCCTGGAGTGTAGACAGGGGGCCGAGCTCCTACAATGAGCAGTTCTTC
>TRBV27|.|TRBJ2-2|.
CASSRTTGELFF
TGTGCCAGCAGTCGGACTACCGGGGAGCTGTTTTTT
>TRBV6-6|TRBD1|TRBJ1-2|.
CASSYQDRGYYGYTF
TGTGCCAGCAGTTATCAGGACAGGGGGTACTATGGCTACACCTTC
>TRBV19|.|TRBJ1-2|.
CASSIDVSVTFYGYTF
TGTGCCAGTAGTATAGATGTCTCAGTAACCTTCTATGGCTACACCTTC
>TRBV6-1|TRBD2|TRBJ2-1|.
CASSSGGVEQFF
TGTGCCAGCAGCTCGGGGGGGGTTGAGCAGTTCTTC
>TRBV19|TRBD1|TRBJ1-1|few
CASSIDRGRDPHTEAFF
TGTGCCAGTAGTATTGACAGGGGGCGCGACCCCCACACTGAAGCTTTCTTT
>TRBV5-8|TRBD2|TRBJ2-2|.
CASSPGLAGLTGELFF
TGTGCCAGCAGCCCGGGACTAGCGGGACTCACCGGGGAGCTGTTTTTT
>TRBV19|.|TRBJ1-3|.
CASSPSTSSGNTIYF
TGTGCCAGTAGCCCCTCGACAAGCTCTGGAAACACCATATATTTT
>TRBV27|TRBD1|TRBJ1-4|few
CASRPDRVFREKLFF
TGTGCCAGCAGGCCGGACAGGGTATTTCGCGAAAAACTGTTTTTT
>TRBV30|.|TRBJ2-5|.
CAWSVLGLGKGSPSTQYF
TGTGCCTGGAGTGTACTGGGGTTGGGCAAGGGGTCCCCCTCAACCCAGTACTTC
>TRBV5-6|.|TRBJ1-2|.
CASSSERGHPYGYTF
TGTGCCAGCAGCTCCGAGAGGGGACACCCCTATGGCTACACCTTC
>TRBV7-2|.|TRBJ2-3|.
CASSLDAGLTDAQYF
TGTGCCAGCAGCTTAGACGCGGGCCTCACAGATGCGCAGTATTTT
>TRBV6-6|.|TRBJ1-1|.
CASSFRNTEAFF
TGTGCCAGCAGTTTCCGGAACACTGAAGCTTTCTTT
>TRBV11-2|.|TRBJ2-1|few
CASSPNGLALLF
TGTGCCAGCAGCCCGAACGGCTTAGCTCTACTCTTC
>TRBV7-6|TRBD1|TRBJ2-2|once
CASSSRQGLNTGELFF
TGTGCCAGCAGCTCTAGACAGGGGTTGAACACCGGGGAGCTGTTTTTT
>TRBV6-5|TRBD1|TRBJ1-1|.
CASSYGDSLEAFF
TGTGCCAGCAGTTACGGGGACAGCCTTGAAGCTTTCTTT
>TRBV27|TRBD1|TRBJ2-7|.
CASSATGDHSYEQYF
TGTGCCAGCAGTGCTACAGGGGACCACTCCTACGAGCAGTACTTC
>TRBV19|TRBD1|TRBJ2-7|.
CASSPGTGTYEQYF
TGTGCCAGTAGTCCTGGGACAGGGACCTACGAGCAGTACTTC
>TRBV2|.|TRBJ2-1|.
CASSEGRAAYNEQFF
TGTGCCAGCAGTGAAGGCAGGGCGGCCTACAATGAGCAGTTCTTC
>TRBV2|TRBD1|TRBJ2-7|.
CASSNLASGGLNSYEQYF
TGTGCCAGCAGTAATTTGGCCTCAGGGGGCCTGAACTCCTACGAGCAGTACTTC
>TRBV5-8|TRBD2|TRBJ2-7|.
CASSLSPPSGGAAEQYF
TGTGCCAGCAGCTTGTCCCCCCCTAGCGGGGGGGCAGCCGAGCAGTACTTC
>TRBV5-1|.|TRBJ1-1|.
CASSLSGSSDTEAFF
TGCGCCAGCAGCTTGTCGGGTTCGTCGGACACTGAAGCTTTCTTT
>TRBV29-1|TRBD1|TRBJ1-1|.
CSVSRTGDMAFF
TGCAGCGTTTCGCGGACAGGGGATATGGCTTTCTTT